This is a list of T cell receptor beta chains from one sample in a study of blood T cell repertoires in COVID-19. The repertoire was sequenced with immunoSEQ multiplex PCR; TCRdb's copy has only in-frame clones and lacks some. The data contain some 460,000 clones, roughly nine tenths of them singletons. Sequenced material: PBMCs or T cells enriched from blood (not recorded which). Receptors originate from a woman in her late teens or twenties with acute COVID-19. The CDR3 runs from the conserved cysteine through the conserved F or W. D genes are given only for firm matches. Size is stated for part of the rows, as once, few or many counts, or as a class when the clone is expanded.

CDR3: CASSLVVFLTSGPTGELFF; DNA: TGTGCCAGCAGCTTAGTAGTGTTCCTTACTAGCGGACCCACCGGGGAGCTGTTTTTT; size: .; D: TRBD2; V: TRBV7-2; J: TRBJ2-2
CDR3: CAIVARDTGELFF; DNA: TGTGCCATCGTGGCGAGGGACACCGGGGAGCTGTTTTTT; size: many; D: .; V: TRBV10-3; J: TRBJ2-2
CDR3: CASSQGLAQETQYF; DNA: TGTGCCAGCAGCCAAGGACTAGCCCAAGAGACCCAGTACTTC; size: .; D: TRBD2; V: TRBV4-2; J: TRBJ2-5
CDR3: CASSPLFGAGTQYF; DNA: TGTGCCAGCAGCCCATTGTTTGGGGCAGGGACCCAGTACTTC; size: .; D: .; V: TRBV7-2; J: TRBJ2-5
CDR3: CAVTSGDRGQGYTF; DNA: TGTGCCGTCACATCAGGGGACAGGGGGCAGGGCTACACCTTC; size: .; D: TRBD1; V: TRBV7-2; J: TRBJ1-2
CDR3: CASSSNFYEQYF; DNA: TGTGCCAGCAGCTCCAACTTCTACGAGCAGTACTTC; size: .; D: .; V: TRBV27; J: TRBJ2-7
CDR3: CASSESYRGKTYEQYF; DNA: TGCGCCAGCAGTGAGTCATACAGGGGGAAAACCTACGAGCAGTACTTC; size: once; D: TRBD1; V: TRBV10-2; J: TRBJ2-7
CDR3: CASSQRRESPLHF; DNA: TGCGCCAGCAGCCAACGTCGGGAATCACCCCTCCACTTT; size: .; D: .; V: TRBV4-1; J: TRBJ1-6
CDR3: CASTTPGQGAPNYGYTF; DNA: TGTGCCAGCACTACTCCGGGACAGGGGGCTCCTAACTATGGCTACACCTTC; size: .; D: TRBD1; V: TRBV2; J: TRBJ1-2
CDR3: CASSPRGERTDTQYF; DNA: TGTGCCAGCAGCCCCCGCGGGGAACGCACAGATACGCAGTATTTT; size: .; D: .; V: TRBV5-4; J: TRBJ2-3
CDR3: CASSRQGENSPLHF; DNA: TGTGCCAGTAGTCGACAGGGGGAGAATTCACCCCTCCACTTT; size: .; D: TRBD1; V: TRBV19; J: TRBJ1-6
CDR3: CASTREYPYEQYF; DNA: TGTGCCAGCACACGGGAGTATCCCTACGAGCAGTACTTC; size: .; D: .; V: TRBV6-6; J: TRBJ2-7
CDR3: CASSLGTSGSYNEQFF; DNA: TGCGCCAGCAGCTTGGGAACTAGCGGATCCTACAATGAGCAGTTCTTC; size: .; D: TRBD2; V: TRBV5-1; J: TRBJ2-1
CDR3: CASSYGQLKNEAFF; DNA: TGTGCCAGCAGCTACGGACAGTTGAAGAATGAAGCTTTCTTT; size: .; D: .; V: TRBV7-9; J: TRBJ1-1
CDR3: CASSQEVGGGMNSPLHF; DNA: TGCGCCAGCAGCCAAGAAGTGGGGGGAGGGATGAATTCACCCCTCCACTTT; size: .; D: .; V: TRBV4-1; J: TRBJ1-6
CDR3: CASSQEGRGAFF; DNA: TGTGCCAGCAGCCAAGAAGGAAGAGGAGCTTTCTTT; size: .; D: .; V: TRBV3-1/TRBV3-2; J: TRBJ1-1